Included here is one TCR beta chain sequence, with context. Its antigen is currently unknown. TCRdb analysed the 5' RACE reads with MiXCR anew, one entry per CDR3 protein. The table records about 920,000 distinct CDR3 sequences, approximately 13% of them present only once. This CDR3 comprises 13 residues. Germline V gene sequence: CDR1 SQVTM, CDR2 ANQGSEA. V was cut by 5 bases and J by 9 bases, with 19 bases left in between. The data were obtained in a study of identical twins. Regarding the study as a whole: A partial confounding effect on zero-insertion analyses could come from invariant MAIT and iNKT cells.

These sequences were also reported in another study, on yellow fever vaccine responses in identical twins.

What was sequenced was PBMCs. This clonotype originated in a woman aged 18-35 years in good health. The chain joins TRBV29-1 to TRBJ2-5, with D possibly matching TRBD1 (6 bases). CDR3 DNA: TGCAGCGTTACCCCGGGGACATACAAGGCCCAGTACTTC. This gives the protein CSVTPGTYKAQYF. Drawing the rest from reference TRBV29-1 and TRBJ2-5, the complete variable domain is SAVISQKPSRDICQRGTSLTIQCQVDSQVTMMFWYRQQPGQSLTLIATANQGSEATYESGFVIDKFPISRPNLTFSTLTVSNMSPEDSSIYLCSVTPGTYKAQYFGPGTRLLVL.